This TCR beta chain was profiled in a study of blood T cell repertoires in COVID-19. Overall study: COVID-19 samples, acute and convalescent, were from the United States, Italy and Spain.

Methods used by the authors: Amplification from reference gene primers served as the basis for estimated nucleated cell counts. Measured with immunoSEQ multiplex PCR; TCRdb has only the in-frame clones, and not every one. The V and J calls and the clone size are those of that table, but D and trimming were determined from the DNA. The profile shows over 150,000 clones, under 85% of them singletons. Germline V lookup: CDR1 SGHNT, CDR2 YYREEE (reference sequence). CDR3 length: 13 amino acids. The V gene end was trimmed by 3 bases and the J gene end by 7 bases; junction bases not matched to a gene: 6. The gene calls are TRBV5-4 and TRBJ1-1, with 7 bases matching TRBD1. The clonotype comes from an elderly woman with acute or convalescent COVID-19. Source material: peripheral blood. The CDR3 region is CASSSTRGLEAFF. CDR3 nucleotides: TGTGCCAGCAGCTCGACTAGGGGGCTTGAAGCTTTCTTT. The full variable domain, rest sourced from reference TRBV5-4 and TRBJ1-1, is ETGVTQSPTHLIKTRGQQVTLRCSSQSGHNTVSWYQQALGQGPQFIFQYYREEENGRGNFPPRFSGLQFPNYSSELNVNALELDDSALYLCASSSTRGLEAFFGQGTRLTVV.